These 17 T cell receptor beta chains originate from one sample sequenced in a study of T cell responses to AZD1222 COVID-19 vaccine. TCRdb's copy holds only in-frame clones and misses some; the assay was immunoSEQ multiplex PCR. Among over 60,000 clones listed, around 86% were seen once. Material: peripheral blood, obtained on day 0 of AZD1222 vaccination. These receptors came from an adult in good health.

V is TRBV14 and J is TRBJ1-6; D is possibly TRBD1 (5 bases). The V gene lost 1 base and the J gene lost 6 bases, with 10 bases spanning the gap. The CDR3 has 15 residues. Germline V gene data show CDR1 as SGHDN and CDR2 as FVKESK. The CDR3 nucleotides read TGTGCCAGCAGCCAAGGTGGGGCGGGTAATTCACCCCTCCACTTT. The encoded protein is CASSQGGAGNSPLHF.

The CDR3 DNA sequence: TGTGCCAGCAGCTTACGGTCGAGTAGTTCTCAGCCCCAGCATTTT. This encodes CASSLRSSSSQPQHF. This rearrangement joins TRBV7-9 to TRBJ1-5, with D unresolved. Trimming stripped 2 bases from V and 6 bases from J, with 14 bases between. Germline V gene data show CDR1 as SEHNR and CDR2 as FQNEAQ (reference sequence). There are 15 residues in the CDR3.

V and J are TRBV5-1 and TRBJ2-5; no definite D call. The V end was cut by 1 base, the J end by 2 bases, with 15 bases between. The CDR3 is made up of 16 amino acids. Germline V gene sequence: CDR1 SGHRS, CDR2 YFSETQ. In DNA form, the CDR3 reads TGCGCCAGCAGCTTGTTTGGGCCTCCCCCGCAAGAGACCCAGTACTTC. Protein: CASSLFGPPPQETQYF. The entire variable domain, with the rest obtained from reference TRBV5-1 and TRBJ2-5, is as follows: KAGVTQTPRYLIKTRGQQVTLSCSPISGHRSVSWYQQTPGQGLQFLFEYFSETQRNKGNFPGRFSGRQFSNSRSEMNVSTLELGDSALYLCASSLFGPPPQETQYFGPGTRLLVL.

The chain uses TRBV19 and TRBJ1-2; TRBD1 is a possible D gene (5 bases). CDR3 length: 16 residues. Between the trimmed V and J ends, which lost 3 bases and 2 bases, there was a span of 16 bases. CDR1 is LNHDA and CDR2 is SQIVND in the germline V gene (reference sequence). CDR3 loop: CASSMRRTRGNYGYTF. The CDR3 bases are TGTGCCAGTAGTATGCGGAGAACTCGGGGGAACTATGGCTACACCTTC.

The J gene is TRBJ2-7, the V gene TRBV6-6, with 8 nucleotides matching TRBD1. CDR1 MNHNY and CDR2 SVGAGI come from the germline V gene (reference sequence). The V gene end was trimmed by 8 bases and the J gene end by 0 bases; junction bases not matched to a gene: 6. This CDR3 region has 14 residues. CDR3 region: CASGRQGLSYEQYF. CDR3 nucleotides: TGTGCCAGCGGTAGACAGGGGCTCTCCTACGAGCAGTACTTC.

The chain combines TRBV4-1 with TRBJ1-1; D call uncertain. Germline lookup yields CDR1 MGHRA and CDR2 YSYEKL. Trimming pared 4 bases from V and 2 bases from J, leaving 8 bases between. The CDR3 extends over 13 amino acids. The CDR3 loop is CASSLEGNTEAFF. The CDR3 DNA reads TGCGCCAGCAGCCTGGAGGGAAACACTGAAGCTTTCTTT.

This clone was recorded a few times. This chain joins TRBV6-5 and TRBJ1-1, with D perhaps TRBD1 (5 bases). The germline CDR1 and CDR2 sequences are MNHEY and SVGAGI. This CDR3 is built from 14 residues. Deletions cut 0 bases from V and 1 base from J, with 6 bases between. CDR3 nucleotides: TGTGCCAGCAGTTACTCGGGGCGGAACACTGAAGCTTTCTTT. Amino acids: CASSYSGRNTEAFF.

The chain has TRBV13 and TRBJ2-7; a possible D gene is TRBD2 (6 bases). This CDR3 region has 13 residues. V shed 2 bases and J shed 6 bases, with 11 bases lying between them. The V gene's germline CDR1 is PRHDT and CDR2 FYEKMQ (reference sequence). The chain's CDR3 is CASSLRGSGEQYF. For the CDR3, the DNA is TGTGCCAGCAGCTTACGGGGGAGCGGCGAGCAGTACTTC. The variable domain in full, completed from reference TRBV13 and TRBJ2-7, reads AAGVIQSPRHLIKEKRETATLKCYPIPRHDTVYWYQQGPGQDPQFLISFYEKMQSDKGSIPDRFSAQQFSDYHSELNMSSLELGDSALYFCASSLRGSGEQYFGPGTRLTVT.

The rearrangement joins TRBV30 to TRBJ1-2; D possibly corresponds to TRBD1 (5 bases). Germline lookup yields CDR1 GTSNPN and CDR2 SVGIG (reference sequence). CDR3 length: 12 residues. Trimming shortened V by 0 bases and J by 12 bases, and 14 bases separated the two germline ends. CDR3 bases: TGTGCCTGGAGTGTAGTTAAGGGGACTAACACCTTC. Translating gives CAWSVVKGTNTF.

The V call is TRBV15, the J call TRBJ2-7, with 8 positions matching TRBD2. Germline V gene lookup returns CDR1 LNHNV and CDR2 YYDKDF (reference sequence). The CDR3 length is 15 residues. With V trimmed by 1 base and J by 2 bases, 4 bases remained unmatched. In DNA, the CDR3 is TGTGCCACCAGCAGAGTCGACGGGGGGGCCTACGAGCAGTACTTC. Protein: CATSRVDGGAYEQYF.

This clone appeared a single time. The J gene is TRBJ2-7, the V gene TRBV18, with D possibly matching TRBD1 (6 bases). The V gene's germline CDR1 is KGHSH and CDR2 LQKENI. The CDR3 is 15 residues long. With 0 bases removed from V and 1 base from J, the gap between germline ends came to 10 bases. The CDR3 sequence is CASSPPVQGSYEQYF. The CDR3 DNA sequence: TGTGCCAGCTCACCACCGGTCCAGGGGTCCTACGAGCAGTACTTC.

V and J are TRBV7-2 and TRBJ1-1; perhaps TRBD1 as D (5 bases). V lost 5 bases to trimming and J lost 11 bases, with 15 bases between them. This CDR3 comprises 12 residues. Germline lookup yields CDR1 SGHTA and CDR2 FQGNSA. The CDR3 DNA sequence: TGTGCCAGCAGCGAAACCGGGGGTGGGGCTTTCTTT. Translation: CASSETGGGAFF.

V is TRBV28 and J is TRBJ2-7, with 7 positions matching TRBD1. Looked up from germline, CDR1 is MDHEN and CDR2 is SYDVKM. The V segment lost 6 bases and the J segment 0 bases; nucleotides outside the gene matches: 5. CDR3 length: 14 residues. The CDR3: CASRRTGHSYEQYF. In nucleotides, the CDR3 is TGTGCCAGCAGACGGACAGGACACTCCTACGAGCAGTACTTC.

The chain employs TRBV5-1 and TRBJ2-7; 8 bases match TRBD1. CDR3 size: 15 residues. Germline V lookup: CDR1 SGHRS, CDR2 YFSETQ. The V and J ends lost 0 bases and 5 bases, in that order; junction bases with no gene match: 7. Here the CDR3 reads CASSLATGQGHEQYF. In DNA form, the CDR3 reads TGCGCCAGCAGCTTGGCCACTGGACAGGGTCACGAGCAGTACTTC.

The chain couples TRBV3-1 (or the pseudogene TRBV3-2) to TRBJ2-1; D remains ambiguous. Between the trimmed V and J ends, which lost 2 bases and 8 bases, there was a span of 10 bases. CDR1 is LGHDT, CDR2 YNNKEL, per germline (reference sequence). The CDR3 is 13 residues long. The CDR3 here is CASSQRVLDEQFF. The CDR3 coding sequence is TGTGCCAGCAGCCAACGGGTCCTGGATGAGCAGTTCTTC.

The rearrangement joins TRBV7-2 to TRBJ1-2; TRBD1 is a possible D gene (5 bases). The CDR3 loop spans 13 amino acids. Germline V CDR1 and CDR2: SGHTA, FQGNSA. V was clipped by 6 bases and J by 5 bases, with 13 bases between them. The CDR3 region is CASSEGTSYGYTF. The CDR3 bases are TGTGCCAGCAGTGAGGGGACGTCTTATGGCTACACCTTC.

This clone has just one count. The CDR3 DNA reads TGTGCCAGCAGTTTCTCCGGGACATCTGGCTACACCTTC. This encodes CASSFSGTSGYTF. V and J are TRBV6-6 and TRBJ1-2; weak D call: TRBD1 (6 bases). V shed 4 bases and J shed 7 bases, with 13 bases lying between them. The length of the CDR3 is 13 residues. The germline V gene has CDR1 MNHNY and CDR2 SVGAGI (reference sequence).